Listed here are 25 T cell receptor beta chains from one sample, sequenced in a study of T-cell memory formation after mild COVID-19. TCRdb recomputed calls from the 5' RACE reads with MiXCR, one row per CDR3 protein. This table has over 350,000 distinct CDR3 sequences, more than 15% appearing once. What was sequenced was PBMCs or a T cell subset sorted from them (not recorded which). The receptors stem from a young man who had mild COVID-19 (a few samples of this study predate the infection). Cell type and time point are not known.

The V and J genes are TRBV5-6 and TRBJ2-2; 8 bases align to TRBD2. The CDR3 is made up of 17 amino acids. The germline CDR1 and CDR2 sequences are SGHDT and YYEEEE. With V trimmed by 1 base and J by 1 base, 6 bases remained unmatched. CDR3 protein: CASSLKSGGVNTGELFF. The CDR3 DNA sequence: TGTGCCAGCAGCTTGAAGAGCGGGGGAGTGAACACCGGGGAGCTGTTTTTT.

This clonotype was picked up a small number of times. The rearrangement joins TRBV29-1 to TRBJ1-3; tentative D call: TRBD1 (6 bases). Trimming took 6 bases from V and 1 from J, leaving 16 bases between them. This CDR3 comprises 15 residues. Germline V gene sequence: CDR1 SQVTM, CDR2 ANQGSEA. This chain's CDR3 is CSVETGSGSGNTIYF. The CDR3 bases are TGCAGCGTCGAAACAGGGAGTGGATCTGGAAACACCATATATTTT.

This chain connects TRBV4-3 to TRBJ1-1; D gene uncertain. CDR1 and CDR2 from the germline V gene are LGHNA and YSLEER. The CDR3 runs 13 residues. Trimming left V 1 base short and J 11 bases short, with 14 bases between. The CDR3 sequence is CASSQGGNNWAFF. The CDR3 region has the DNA TGCGCCAGCAGCCAAGGGGGAAACAATTGGGCTTTCTTT.

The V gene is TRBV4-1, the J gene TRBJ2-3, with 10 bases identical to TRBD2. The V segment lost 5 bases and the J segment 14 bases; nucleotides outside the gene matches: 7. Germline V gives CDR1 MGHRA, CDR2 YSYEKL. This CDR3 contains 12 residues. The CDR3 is CASSFTSGVWYF. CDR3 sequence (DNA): TGCGCCAGCAGCTTCACTAGCGGGGTATGGTATTTT.

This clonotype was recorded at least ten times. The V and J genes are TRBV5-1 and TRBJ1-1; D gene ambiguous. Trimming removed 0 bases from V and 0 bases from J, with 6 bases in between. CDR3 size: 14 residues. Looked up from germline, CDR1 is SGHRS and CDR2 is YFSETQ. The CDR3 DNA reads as TGCGCCAGCAGCTTGGCCGCATTGAACACTGAAGCTTTCTTT. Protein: CASSLAALNTEAFF.

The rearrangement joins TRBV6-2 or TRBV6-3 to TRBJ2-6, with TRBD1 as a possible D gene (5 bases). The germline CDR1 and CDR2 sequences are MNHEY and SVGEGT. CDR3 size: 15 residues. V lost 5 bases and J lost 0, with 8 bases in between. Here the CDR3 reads CASSLRASGANVLTF. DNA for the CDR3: TGTGCCAGCAGTCTCAGGGCCTCTGGGGCCAACGTCCTGACTTTC.

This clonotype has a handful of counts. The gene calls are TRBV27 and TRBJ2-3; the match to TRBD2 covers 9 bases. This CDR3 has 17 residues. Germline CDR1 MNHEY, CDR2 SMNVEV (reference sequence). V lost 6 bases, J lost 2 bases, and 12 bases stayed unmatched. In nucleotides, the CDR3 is TGTGCCAGCAGCCTGTGGATGCTAGCGGGGTCCACAGATACGCAGTATTTT. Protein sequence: CASSLWMLAGSTDTQYF.

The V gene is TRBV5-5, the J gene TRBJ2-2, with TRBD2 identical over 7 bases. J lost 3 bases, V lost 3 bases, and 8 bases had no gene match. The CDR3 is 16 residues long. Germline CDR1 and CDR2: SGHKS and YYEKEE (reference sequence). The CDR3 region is CASSSLAGDYTGELFF. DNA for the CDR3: TGTGCCAGCAGCTCCCTGGCGGGGGATTACACCGGGGAGCTGTTTTTT. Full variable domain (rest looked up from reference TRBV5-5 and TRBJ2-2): DAGVTQSPTHLIKTRGQQVTLRCSPISGHKSVSWYQQVLGQGPQFIFQYYEKEERGRGNFPDRFSARQFPNYSSELNVNALLLGDSALYLCASSSLAGDYTGELFFGEGSRLTVL.

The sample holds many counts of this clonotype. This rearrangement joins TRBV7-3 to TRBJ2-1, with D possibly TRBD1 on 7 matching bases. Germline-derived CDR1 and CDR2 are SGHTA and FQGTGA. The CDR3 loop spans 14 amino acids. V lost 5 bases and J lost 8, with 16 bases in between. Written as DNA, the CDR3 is TGTGCCAGCAGCCCCCCAGGGGGGAACCATGAGCAGTTCTTC. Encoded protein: CASSPPGGNHEQFF. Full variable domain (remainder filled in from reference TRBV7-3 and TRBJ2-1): GAGVSQTPSNKVTEKGKYVELRCDPISGHTALYWYRQSLGQGPEFLIYFQGTGAADDSGLPNDRFFAVRPEGSVSTLKIQRTERGDSAVYLCASSPPGGNHEQFFGPGTRLTVL.

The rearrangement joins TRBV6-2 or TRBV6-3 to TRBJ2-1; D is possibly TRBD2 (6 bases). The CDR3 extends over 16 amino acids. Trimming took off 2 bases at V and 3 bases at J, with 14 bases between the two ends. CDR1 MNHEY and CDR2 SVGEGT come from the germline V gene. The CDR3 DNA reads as TGTGCCAGCAGTTACAACTGGCGGGGAGACTACAATGAGCAGTTCTTC. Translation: CASSYNWRGDYNEQFF.

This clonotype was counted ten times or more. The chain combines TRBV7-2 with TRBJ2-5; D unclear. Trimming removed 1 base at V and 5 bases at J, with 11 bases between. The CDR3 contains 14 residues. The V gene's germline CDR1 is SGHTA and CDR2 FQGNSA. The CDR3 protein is CASSLVSIMETQYF. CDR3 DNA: TGTGCCAGCAGCTTAGTCTCGATTATGGAGACCCAGTACTTC.

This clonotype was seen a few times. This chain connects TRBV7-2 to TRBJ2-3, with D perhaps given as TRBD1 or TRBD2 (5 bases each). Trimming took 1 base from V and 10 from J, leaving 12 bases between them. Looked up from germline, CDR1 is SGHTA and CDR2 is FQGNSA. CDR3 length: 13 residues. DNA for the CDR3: TGTGCCAGCAGCTTAGTTCGGGGACCAGCGCAGTATTTT. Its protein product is CASSLVRGPAQYF.

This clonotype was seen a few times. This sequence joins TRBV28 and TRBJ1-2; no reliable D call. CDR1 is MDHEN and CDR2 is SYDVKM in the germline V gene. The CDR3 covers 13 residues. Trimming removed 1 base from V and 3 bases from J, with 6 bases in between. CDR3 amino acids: CASSLSTDYGYTF. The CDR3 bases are TGTGCCAGCAGTTTATCGACTGACTATGGCTACACCTTC.

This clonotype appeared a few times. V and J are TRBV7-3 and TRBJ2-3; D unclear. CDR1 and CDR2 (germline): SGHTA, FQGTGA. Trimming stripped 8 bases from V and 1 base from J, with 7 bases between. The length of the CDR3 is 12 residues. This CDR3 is CASGPGTDTQYF. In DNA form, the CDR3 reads TGTGCCAGCGGTCCTGGCACAGATACGCAGTATTTT. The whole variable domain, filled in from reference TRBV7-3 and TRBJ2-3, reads GAGVSQTPSNKVTEKGKYVELRCDPISGHTALYWYRQSLGQGPEFLIYFQGTGAADDSGLPNDRFFAVRPEGSVSTLKIQRTERGDSAVYLCASGPGTDTQYFGPGTRLTVL.

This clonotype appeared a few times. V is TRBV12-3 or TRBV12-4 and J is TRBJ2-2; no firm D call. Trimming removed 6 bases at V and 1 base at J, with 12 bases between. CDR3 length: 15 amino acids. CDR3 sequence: CASRSRSLNTGELFF. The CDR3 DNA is TGTGCCAGCAGGTCTAGGAGTTTGAACACCGGGGAGCTGTTTTTT.

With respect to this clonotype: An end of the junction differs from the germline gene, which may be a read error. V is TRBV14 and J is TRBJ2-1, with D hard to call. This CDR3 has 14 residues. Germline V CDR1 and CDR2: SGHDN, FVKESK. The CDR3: CASRQGPGRNEQFF. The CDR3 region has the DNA TGTGCCAGCAGACAAGGACCCGGCCGGAATGAGCAGTTCTTC. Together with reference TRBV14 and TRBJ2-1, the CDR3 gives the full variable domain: EAGVTQFPSHSVIEKGQTVTLRCDPISGHDNLYWYRRVMGKEIKFLLHFVKESKQDESGMPNNRFLAERTGGTYSTLKVQPAELEDSGVYFCASRQGPGRNEQFFGPGTRLTVL.

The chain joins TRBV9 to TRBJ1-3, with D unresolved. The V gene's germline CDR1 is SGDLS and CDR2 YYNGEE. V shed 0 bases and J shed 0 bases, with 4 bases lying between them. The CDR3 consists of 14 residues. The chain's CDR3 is CASSVESSGNTIYF. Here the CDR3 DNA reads TGTGCCAGCAGCGTAGAAAGCTCTGGAAACACCATATATTTT.

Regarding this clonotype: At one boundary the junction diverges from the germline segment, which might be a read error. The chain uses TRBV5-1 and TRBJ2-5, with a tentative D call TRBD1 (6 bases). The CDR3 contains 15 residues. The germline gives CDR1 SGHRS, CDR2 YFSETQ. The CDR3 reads CASSLGSGEGETQYF. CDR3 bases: TGCGCCAGCAGTTTGGGGTCAGGGGAAGGGGAGACCCAGTACTTC.

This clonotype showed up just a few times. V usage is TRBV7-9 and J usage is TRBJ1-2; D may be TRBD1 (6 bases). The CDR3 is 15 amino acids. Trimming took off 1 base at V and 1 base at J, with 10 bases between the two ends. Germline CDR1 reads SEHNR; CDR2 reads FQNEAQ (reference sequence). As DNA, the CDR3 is TGTGCCAGCAGCTTAGGACAGGTTGATAACTATGGCTACACCTTC. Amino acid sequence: CASSLGQVDNYGYTF.

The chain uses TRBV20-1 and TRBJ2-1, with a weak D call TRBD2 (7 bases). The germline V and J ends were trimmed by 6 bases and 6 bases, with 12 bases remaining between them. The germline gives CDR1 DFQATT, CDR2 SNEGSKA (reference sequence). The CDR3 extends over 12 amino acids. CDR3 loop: CSATGGLNEQFF. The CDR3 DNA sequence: TGCAGTGCCACCGGGGGGCTCAATGAGCAGTTCTTC.

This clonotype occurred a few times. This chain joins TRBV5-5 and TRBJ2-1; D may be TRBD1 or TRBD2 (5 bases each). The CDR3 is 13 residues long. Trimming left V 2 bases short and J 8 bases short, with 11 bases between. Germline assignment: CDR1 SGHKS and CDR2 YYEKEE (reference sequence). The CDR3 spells CASSLEGLHEQFF. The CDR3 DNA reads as TGTGCCAGCAGCTTAGAGGGGCTGCATGAGCAGTTCTTC.

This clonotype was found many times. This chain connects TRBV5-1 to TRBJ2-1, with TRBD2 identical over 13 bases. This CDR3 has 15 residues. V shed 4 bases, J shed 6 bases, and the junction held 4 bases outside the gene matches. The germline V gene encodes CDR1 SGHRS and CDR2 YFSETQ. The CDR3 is CASSKTSGGANEQFF. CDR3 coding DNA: TGCGCCAGCAGCAAAACTAGCGGGGGGGCCAATGAGCAGTTCTTC.

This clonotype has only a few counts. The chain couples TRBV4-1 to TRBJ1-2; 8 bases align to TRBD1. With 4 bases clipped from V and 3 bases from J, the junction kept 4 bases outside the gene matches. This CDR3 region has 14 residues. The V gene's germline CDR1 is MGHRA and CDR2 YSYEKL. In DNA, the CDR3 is TGCGCCAGCAGCCGAGCAGGGGGCTACTATGGCTACACCTTC. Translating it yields CASSRAGGYYGYTF.

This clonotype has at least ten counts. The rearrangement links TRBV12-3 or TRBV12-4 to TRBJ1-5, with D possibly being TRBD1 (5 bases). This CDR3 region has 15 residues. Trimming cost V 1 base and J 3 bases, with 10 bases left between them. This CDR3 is CASSLVLQDNQPQHF. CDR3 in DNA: TGTGCCAGCAGTTTAGTTCTACAGGACAATCAGCCCCAGCATTTT.

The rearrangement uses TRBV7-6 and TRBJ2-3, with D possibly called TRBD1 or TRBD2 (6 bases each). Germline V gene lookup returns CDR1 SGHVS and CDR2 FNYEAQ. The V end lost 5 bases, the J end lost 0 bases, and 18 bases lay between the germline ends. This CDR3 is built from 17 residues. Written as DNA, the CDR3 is TGTGCCAGCAGCCGCTCCACACAGGGAGGTAGCACAGATACGCAGTATTTT. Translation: CASSRSTQGGSTDTQYF.